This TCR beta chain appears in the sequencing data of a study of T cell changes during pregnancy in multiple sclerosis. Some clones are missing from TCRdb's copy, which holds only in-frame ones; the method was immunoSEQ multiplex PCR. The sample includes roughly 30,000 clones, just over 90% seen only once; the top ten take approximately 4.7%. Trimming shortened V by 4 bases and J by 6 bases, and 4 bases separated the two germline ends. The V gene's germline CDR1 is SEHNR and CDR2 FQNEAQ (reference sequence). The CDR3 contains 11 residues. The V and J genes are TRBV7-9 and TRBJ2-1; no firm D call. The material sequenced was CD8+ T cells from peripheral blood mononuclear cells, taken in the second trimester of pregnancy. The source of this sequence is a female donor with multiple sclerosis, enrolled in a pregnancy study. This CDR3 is CASSSGNEQFF. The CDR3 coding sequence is TGTGCCAGCAGCTCCGGCAATGAGCAGTTCTTC.